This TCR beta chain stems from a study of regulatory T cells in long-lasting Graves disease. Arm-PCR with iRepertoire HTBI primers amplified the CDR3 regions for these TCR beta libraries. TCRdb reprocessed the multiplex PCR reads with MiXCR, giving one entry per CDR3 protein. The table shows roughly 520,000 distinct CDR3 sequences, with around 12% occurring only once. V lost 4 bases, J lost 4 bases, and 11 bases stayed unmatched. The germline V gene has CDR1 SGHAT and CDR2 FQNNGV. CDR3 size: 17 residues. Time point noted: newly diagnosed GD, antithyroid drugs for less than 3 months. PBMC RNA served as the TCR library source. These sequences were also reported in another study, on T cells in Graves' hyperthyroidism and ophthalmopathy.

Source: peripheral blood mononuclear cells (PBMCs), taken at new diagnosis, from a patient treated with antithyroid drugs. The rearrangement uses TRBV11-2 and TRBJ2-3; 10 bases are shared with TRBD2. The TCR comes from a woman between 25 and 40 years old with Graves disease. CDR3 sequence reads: CASSSWGLAGVSDTQYF. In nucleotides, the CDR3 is TGTGCCAGCAGCTCCTGGGGGCTAGCGGGAGTATCAGATACGCAGTATTTT.